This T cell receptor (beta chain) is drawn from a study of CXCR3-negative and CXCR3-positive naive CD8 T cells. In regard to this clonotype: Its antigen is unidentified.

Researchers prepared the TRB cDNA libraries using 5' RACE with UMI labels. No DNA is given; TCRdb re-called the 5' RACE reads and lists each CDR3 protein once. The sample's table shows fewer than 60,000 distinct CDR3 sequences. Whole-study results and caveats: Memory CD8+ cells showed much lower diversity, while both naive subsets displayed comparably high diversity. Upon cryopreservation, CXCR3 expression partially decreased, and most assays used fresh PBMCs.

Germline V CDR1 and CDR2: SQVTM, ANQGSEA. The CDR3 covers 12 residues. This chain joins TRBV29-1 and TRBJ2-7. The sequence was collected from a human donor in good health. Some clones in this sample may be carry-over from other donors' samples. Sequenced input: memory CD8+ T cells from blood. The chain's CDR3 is CSVGTGTYEQYF.